Presented here are 18 T cell receptor beta chains from one specimen sequenced in a study of post-analysis software for immune sequencing data. Study-wide results and limits: Controls had lower frequencies than patients of 4 or 5 TRBV segments, which included TRBV5-6, TRBV5-1 and TRBV20-1.

The TCR beta cDNA libraries carried unique molecular identifiers. TCRdb recomputed calls from the PCR reads with MiXCR, one row per CDR3 protein. Altogether 650,000 to 850,000 distinct CDR3 sequences are present, roughly 50% being singletons, with the ten largest covering 4% to 5.5%. These TCRs' antigens remain unknown. The sample consisted of blood. All receptors come from a girl between 10 and 17 years old with multiple sclerosis.

The chain joins TRBV4-1 to TRBJ2-7; the match to TRBD2 covers 8 bases. V was pared by 2 bases and J by 3 bases, with 9 bases of the junction left unmatched. The germline gives CDR1 MGHRA, CDR2 YSYEKL. This CDR3 region has 16 residues. CDR3 amino acids: CASSQSSGGIYYEQYF. The CDR3 DNA follows: TGCGCCAGCAGCCAATCCAGCGGGGGAATTTACTACGAGCAGTACTTC.

V is TRBV20-1 and J is TRBJ2-1; D unclear. V was trimmed by 0 bases and J by 0 bases, leaving 9 bases between them. The CDR3 totals 15 residues. The V gene's germline CDR1 is DFQATT and CDR2 SNEGSKA (reference sequence). This CDR3 reads CSARDAEHSYNEQFF. The CDR3, as DNA: TGCAGTGCTAGAGATGCGGAGCACTCCTACAATGAGCAGTTCTTC.

The CDR3 loop reads CASSLFGGNNSPLHF. In DNA, the CDR3 is TGTGCCAGCAGCTTATTCGGAGGGAATAATTCACCCCTCCACTTT. The V gene is TRBV7-3, the J gene TRBJ1-6; D remains unclear. Germline V gene lookup returns CDR1 SGHTA and CDR2 FQGTGA. CDR3 length: 15 residues. V was clipped by 2 bases and J by 5 bases, with 10 bases between them. The variable domain in full, completed from reference TRBV7-3 and TRBJ1-6, reads GAGVSQTPSNKVTEKGKYVELRCDPISGHTALYWYRQSLGQGPEFLIYFQGTGAADDSGLPNDRFFAVRPEGSVSTLKIQRTERGDSAVYLCASSLFGGNNSPLHFGNGTRLTVT.

This clonotype was counted only a few times. The V and J genes are TRBV9 and TRBJ2-3; TRBD2 matches 12 bases. From germline, CDR1 is SGDLS and CDR2 YYNGEE. This CDR3 has 17 amino acids. Losses at the gene ends were 2 bases for V and 8 bases for J; bases not matched to a gene: 12. CDR3 region: CASSVTSGRPILSTQYF. CDR3 DNA sequence: TGTGCCAGCAGCGTTACTAGCGGGAGGCCCATTTTGAGTACGCAGTATTTT.

The chain links TRBV20-1 to TRBJ1-5; D might be TRBD1 (5 bases). Germline CDR1 DFQATT, CDR2 SNEGSKA (reference sequence). The CDR3 is made up of 13 amino acids. The V and J ends lost 7 bases and 4 bases respectively, with 14 bases between them. The DNA for the CDR3 is TGCAGTGTCCCGATTGGGGCGAATCAGCCCCAGCATTTT. Amino acids: CSVPIGANQPQHF.

V and J are TRBV11-2 and TRBJ2-7, with TRBD2 matching 9 bases. The CDR3 consists of 17 residues. Germline V gives CDR1 SGHAT, CDR2 FQNNGV. V dropped 1 base and J dropped 6; count of bases not matched to a gene: 13. The chain's CDR3 is CASSLASSGMIVSEQYF. Here the CDR3 DNA reads TGTGCCAGCAGCTTAGCGTCTAGCGGGATGATAGTCAGCGAGCAGTACTTC. Looking up the rest from reference TRBV11-2 and TRBJ2-7 gives the full variable domain: EAGVAQSPRYKIIEKRQSVAFWCNPISGHATLYWYQQILGQGPKLLIQFQNNGVVDDSQLPKDRFSAERLKGVDSTLKIQPAKLEDSAVYLCASSLASSGMIVSEQYFGPGTRLTVT.

This clonotype was picked up a small number of times. This chain joins TRBV5-5 and TRBJ1-2; D is ambiguous. Germline CDR1 is SGHKS and CDR2 is YYEKEE (reference sequence). V dropped 0 bases and J dropped 5 bases, with 8 bases sitting between them. This CDR3 spans 13 amino acids. CDR3 sequence (DNA): TGTGCCAGCAGCTTGGAACGGGTGTATGGCTACACCTTC. It is translated as CASSLERVYGYTF. The full variable domain, in which reference TRBV5-5 and TRBJ1-2 provide the parts outside the CDR3, is DAGVTQSPTHLIKTRGQQVTLRCSPISGHKSVSWYQQVLGQGPQFIFQYYEKEERGRGNFPDRFSARQFPNYSSELNVNALLLGDSALYLCASSLERVYGYTFGSGTRLTVV.

The chain recombines TRBV5-5 with TRBJ2-2, with a tentative D call TRBD1 (5 bases). Trimming shortened V by 2 bases and J by 1 base, and 15 bases separated the two germline ends. This CDR3 region has 17 residues. Germline CDR1 SGHKS, CDR2 YYEKEE (reference sequence). The CDR3 DNA follows: TGTGCCAGCAGCTTATTTCGTCGGCAGGGGAACACCGGGGAGCTGTTTTTT. Translating gives CASSLFRRQGNTGELFF.

The rearrangement joins TRBV7-8 to TRBJ2-3; 9 positions agree with TRBD2. CDR3 length equals 18 residues. The germline V gene has CDR1 SGHVS and CDR2 FQNEAQ. V lost 2 bases, J lost 2 bases, and 11 bases stayed unmatched. In DNA form, the CDR3 reads TGTGCCAGCAGCTTAAGGAGAAGGGCTAGCGGGAACACAGATACGCAGTATTTT. It is translated as CASSLRRRASGNTDTQYF.

The chain recombines TRBV5-1 with TRBJ1-2; 7 bases match TRBD1. The trim removed 4 bases at V and 8 bases at J, leaving 14 bases unmatched. The CDR3 totals 15 residues. The germline gives CDR1 SGHRS, CDR2 YFSETQ. CDR3 amino acids: CASSLDREIYGGYTF. The CDR3 DNA is TGCGCCAGCAGCCTCGACAGGGAAATCTATGGCGGCTACACCTTC.

The rearrangement links TRBV27 to TRBJ2-3; TRBD2 agrees at 12 bases. Germline V gene lookup returns CDR1 MNHEY and CDR2 SMNVEV (reference sequence). The CDR3 sequence is 16 residues long. J lost 6 bases, V lost 4 bases, and 8 bases had no gene match. CDR3 protein: CASSWTSGVPRDTQYF. The CDR3 DNA is TGTGCCAGCAGTTGGACTAGCGGGGTCCCTAGGGATACGCAGTATTTT.

This clonotype was found a few times. The gene calls are TRBV5-5 and TRBJ2-1, with 7 bases fitting TRBD1. Trimming cost V 4 bases and J 11 bases; bases outside gene matches: 6. Germline V gives CDR1 SGHKS, CDR2 YYEKEE (reference sequence). The CDR3 extends over 12 amino acids. Here the CDR3 DNA reads TGTGCCAGCAGCGCCCAGACAGGGCAGCAGTTCTTC. This encodes CASSAQTGQQFF.

The J gene is TRBJ2-5, the V gene TRBV18; 10 nucleotides match TRBD1. V was pared by 0 bases and J by 5 bases, with 9 bases of the junction left unmatched. The germline V gene encodes CDR1 KGHSH and CDR2 LQKENI. The CDR3 sequence is 17 residues long. The CDR3 region is CASSPPTGTGEFETQYF. In nucleotides, the CDR3 is TGTGCCAGCTCACCACCAACCGGGACAGGGGAGTTCGAGACCCAGTACTTC.

This chain links TRBV20-1 with TRBJ1-1; no reliable D call. V was cut by 6 bases and J by 1 base, with 12 bases left in between. This CDR3 has 13 amino acids. The germline gives CDR1 DFQATT, CDR2 SNEGSKA (reference sequence). The CDR3 DNA sequence: TGCAGTGCCCGCCCCCTCGCGAACACTGAAGCTTTCTTT. Translating gives CSARPLANTEAFF.

The rearrangement uses TRBV27 and TRBJ1-2, with 7 bases identical to TRBD1. Germline CDR1 reads MNHEY; CDR2 reads SMNVEV (reference sequence). The CDR3 has 15 amino acids. V was clipped by 9 bases and J by 4 bases; unmatched bases: 14. The CDR3 loop reads CARFVWQGGGYGYTF. The CDR3, as DNA: TGTGCCAGATTTGTTTGGCAGGGGGGTGGCTATGGCTACACCTTC.

This clonotype was seen a few times. V and J are TRBV20-1 and TRBJ1-2; D remains ambiguous. Trimming left V 0 bases short and J 4 bases short, with 9 bases between. The CDR3 contains 13 residues. CDR1 is DFQATT, CDR2 SNEGSKA, per germline (reference sequence). CDR3 nucleotides: TGCAGTGCTAGAGACAGATCCCGCTATGGCTACACCTTC. Translated: CSARDRSRYGYTF.

The chain uses TRBV29-1 and TRBJ1-2, with a possible D match to TRBD1 (6 bases). The length of the CDR3 is 13 residues. Per the germline V gene, CDR1 is SQVTM and CDR2 is ANQGSEA. V was shortened by 6 bases and J by 4 bases, with 15 bases between the two germline ends. In DNA form, the CDR3 reads TGCAGCGTCGGCAGAGGGACATCCTATGGCTACACCTTC. Translated, it gives CSVGRGTSYGYTF.

V gene TRBV5-5 combines with J gene TRBJ2-7; D tentatively reads TRBD1 or TRBD2 (5 bases each). Trimming left V 0 bases short and J 0 bases short, with 10 bases between. The CDR3 sequence is 15 residues long. Per germline, CDR1 SGHKS and CDR2 YYEKEE (reference sequence). CDR3 nucleotides: TGTGCCAGCAGCTTGGAAACTAGGGGCTCCTACGAGCAGTACTTC. Protein sequence: CASSLETRGSYEQYF.